The rows below give T cell receptor beta chains drawn from one sample of a study of shared clonotypes between healthy human individuals. Some clones are missing from TCRdb's copy, which holds only in-frame ones; the method was immunoSEQ multiplex PCR. This table holds around 2.1 million clones, 95% found once. Sequenced sample: naive CD4+ T cells sorted from blood. The origin of the receptors is a man between 18 and 35 years old in good health. The conserved cysteine and the conserved F or W are not part of the CDR3 here. Part of the rows lack a size; the others show once, few, many or a class for expanded clones.

cdr3_aa cdr3_length v_call clone_size
ASSPPLAAFSYEQY 14 TRBV2 once
ASSQGDREETQY 12 TRBV4-2 once
AWTGGAEGGTGELF 14 TRBV30 .
ASSIEYGYT 9 TRBV28 .
ASSPVDPSQTQY 12 TRBV27 .
ASSEQGGTGYT 11 TRBV6-4 .
AISQTYEQY 9 TRBV10-3 .
ASSSSGYSNQPQH 13 TRBV4-1 .
ASSESETQY 9 TRBV6-1 .
ASSLGLAGAEQY 12 TRBV7-2 .
ASSIEGTSGNTIY 13 TRBV19 .
ASSYWAGDSPLH 12 TRBV6-5 .
ASSREQGAIAAGNTIY 16 TRBV5-8 .
ATSRWAEAF 9 TRBV19 .
ASLPSGRGRDTQY 13 TRBV28 .
ASSLRDGMFEQY 12 TRBV28 .
ASSYSLGRSTDTQY 14 TRBV6-5 .
ATSSGPYEQY 10 TRBV19 .